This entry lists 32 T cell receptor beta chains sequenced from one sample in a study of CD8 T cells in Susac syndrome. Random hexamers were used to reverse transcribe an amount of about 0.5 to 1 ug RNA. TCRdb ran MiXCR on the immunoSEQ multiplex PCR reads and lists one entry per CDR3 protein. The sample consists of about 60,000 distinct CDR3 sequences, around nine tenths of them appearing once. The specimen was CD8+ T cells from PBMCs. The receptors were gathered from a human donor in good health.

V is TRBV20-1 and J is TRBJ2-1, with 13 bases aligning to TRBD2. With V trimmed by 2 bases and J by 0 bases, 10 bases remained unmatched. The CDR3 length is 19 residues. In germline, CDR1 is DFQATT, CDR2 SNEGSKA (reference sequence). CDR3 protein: CSARRTSGGRYSSYNEQFF. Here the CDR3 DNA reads TGCAGTGCTAGAAGGACTAGCGGGGGACGATATAGCTCCTACAATGAGCAGTTCTTC.

In DNA form, the CDR3 reads TGCAGTGCTAGAGTATATAGCGGGGCCTGGGAGCAGTACTTC. Translated, it gives CSARVYSGAWEQYF. V and J are TRBV20-1 and TRBJ2-7; TRBD2 agrees at 8 bases. Germline lookup yields CDR1 DFQATT and CDR2 SNEGSKA (reference sequence). The CDR3 is 14 amino acids. V gave up 1 base and J gave up 7 bases; unmatched junction bases: 9.

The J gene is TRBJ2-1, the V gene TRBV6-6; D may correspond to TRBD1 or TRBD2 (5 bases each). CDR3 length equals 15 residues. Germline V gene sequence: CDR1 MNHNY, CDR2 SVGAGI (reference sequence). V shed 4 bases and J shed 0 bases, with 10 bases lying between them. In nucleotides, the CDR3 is TGTGCCAGCAGTTCGGGACGAATCTCCTACAATGAGCAGTTCTTC. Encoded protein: CASSSGRISYNEQFF.

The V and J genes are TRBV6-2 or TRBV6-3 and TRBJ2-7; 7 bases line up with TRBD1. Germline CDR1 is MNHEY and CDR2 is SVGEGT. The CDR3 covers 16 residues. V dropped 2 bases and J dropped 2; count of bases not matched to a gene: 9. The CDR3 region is CASSYHPGDRTYEQYF. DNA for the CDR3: TGTGCCAGCAGTTACCATCCCGGGGACAGAACCTACGAGCAGTACTTC.

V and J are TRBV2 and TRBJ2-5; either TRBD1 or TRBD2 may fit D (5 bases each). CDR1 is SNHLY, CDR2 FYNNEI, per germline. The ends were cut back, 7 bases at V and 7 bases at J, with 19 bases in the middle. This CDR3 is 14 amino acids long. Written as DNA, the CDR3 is TGTGCCAGCATTCCAAGCCTCGGGGCAGGGACCCAGTACTTC. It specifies CASIPSLGAGTQYF.

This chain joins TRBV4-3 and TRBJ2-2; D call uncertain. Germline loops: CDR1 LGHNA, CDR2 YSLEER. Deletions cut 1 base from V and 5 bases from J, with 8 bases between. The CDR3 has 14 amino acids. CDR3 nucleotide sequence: TGCGCCAGCAGCCAAGGGCTCGGTACCGGGGAGCTGTTTTTT. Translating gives CASSQGLGTGELFF.

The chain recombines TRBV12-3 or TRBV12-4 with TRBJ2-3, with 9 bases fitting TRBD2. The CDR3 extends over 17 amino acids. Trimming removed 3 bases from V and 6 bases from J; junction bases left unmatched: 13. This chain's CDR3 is CASSFPLAGAMSDTQYF. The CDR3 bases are TGTGCCAGCAGTTTCCCTTTAGCGGGGGCTATGTCGGATACGCAGTATTTT.

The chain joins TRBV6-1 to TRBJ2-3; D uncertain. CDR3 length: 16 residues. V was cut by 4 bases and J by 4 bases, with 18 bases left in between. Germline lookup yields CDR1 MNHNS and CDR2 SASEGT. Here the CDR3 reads CASSASAHRPSDTQYF. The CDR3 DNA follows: TGTGCCAGCAGTGCCTCTGCACACCGGCCATCAGATACGCAGTATTTT.

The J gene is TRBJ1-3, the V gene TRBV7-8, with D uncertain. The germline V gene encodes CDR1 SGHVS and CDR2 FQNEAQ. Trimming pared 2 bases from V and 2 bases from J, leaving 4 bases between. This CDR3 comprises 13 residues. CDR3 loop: CASSLRPGNTIYF. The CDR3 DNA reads TGTGCCAGCAGCTTACGTCCTGGAAACACCATATATTTT.

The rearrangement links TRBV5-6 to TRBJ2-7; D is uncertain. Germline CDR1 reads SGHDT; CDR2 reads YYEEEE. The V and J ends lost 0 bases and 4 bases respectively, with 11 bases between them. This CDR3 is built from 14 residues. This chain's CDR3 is CASSLEGLPYEQYF. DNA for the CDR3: TGTGCCAGCAGCTTGGAGGGCCTCCCGTACGAGCAGTACTTC.

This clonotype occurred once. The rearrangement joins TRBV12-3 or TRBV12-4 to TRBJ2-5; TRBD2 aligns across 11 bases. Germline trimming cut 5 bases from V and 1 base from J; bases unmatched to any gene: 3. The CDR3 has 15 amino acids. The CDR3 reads CASSRLAGPQETQYF. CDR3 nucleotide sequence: TGTGCCAGCAGTCGACTAGCGGGGCCCCAAGAGACCCAGTACTTC.

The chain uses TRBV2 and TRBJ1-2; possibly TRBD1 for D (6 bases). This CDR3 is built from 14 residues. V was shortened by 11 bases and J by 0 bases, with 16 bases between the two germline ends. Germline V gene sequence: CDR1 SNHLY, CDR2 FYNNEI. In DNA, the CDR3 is TGTGCCGGCCTAACAGGGTTAGCTAACTATGGCTACACCTTC. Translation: CAGLTGLANYGYTF.

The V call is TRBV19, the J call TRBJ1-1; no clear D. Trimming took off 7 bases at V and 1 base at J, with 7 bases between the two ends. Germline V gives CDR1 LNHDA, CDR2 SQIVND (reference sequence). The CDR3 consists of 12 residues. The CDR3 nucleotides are TGTGCCAGTAAAACAGAGAACACTGAAGCTTTCTTT. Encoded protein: CASKTENTEAFF.

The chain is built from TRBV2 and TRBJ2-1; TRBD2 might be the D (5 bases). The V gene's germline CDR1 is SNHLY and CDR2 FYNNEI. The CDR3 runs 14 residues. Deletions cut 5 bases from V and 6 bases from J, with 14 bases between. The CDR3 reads CASSPSGYFNEQFF. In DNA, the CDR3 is TGTGCCAGCAGTCCCAGCGGTTACTTCAATGAGCAGTTCTTC.

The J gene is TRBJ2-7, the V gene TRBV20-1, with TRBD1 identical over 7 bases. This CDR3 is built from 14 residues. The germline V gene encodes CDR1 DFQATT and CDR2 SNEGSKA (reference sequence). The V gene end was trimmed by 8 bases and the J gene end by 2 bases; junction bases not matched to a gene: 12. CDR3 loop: CSLGTTGAAYEQYF. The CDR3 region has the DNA TGCAGTTTGGGAACCACAGGGGCCGCCTACGAGCAGTACTTC.

The CDR3 protein is CASSAGTGGYEQYF. CDR3 nucleotides: TGTGCCAGCAGTGCCGGGACAGGGGGCTACGAGCAGTACTTC. The chain uses TRBV6-5 and TRBJ2-7, with 11 bases matching TRBD1. The length of the CDR3 is 14 residues. Germline CDR1 and CDR2: MNHEY and SVGAGI. The V gene end was trimmed by 5 bases and the J gene end by 3 bases; junction bases not matched to a gene: 3.

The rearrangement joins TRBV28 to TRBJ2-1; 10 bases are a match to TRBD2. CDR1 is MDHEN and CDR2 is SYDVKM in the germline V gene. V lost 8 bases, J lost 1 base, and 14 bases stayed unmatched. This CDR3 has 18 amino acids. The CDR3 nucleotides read TGTGCCAGCGAGAGTCTAGCGGGGGCGTTCCCGTCCTACAATGAGCAGTTCTTC. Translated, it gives CASESLAGAFPSYNEQFF.

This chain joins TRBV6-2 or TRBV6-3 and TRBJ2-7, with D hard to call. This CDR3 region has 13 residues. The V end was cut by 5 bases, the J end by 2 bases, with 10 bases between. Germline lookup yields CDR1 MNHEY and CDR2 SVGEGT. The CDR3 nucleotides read TGTGCCAGCAGTACCCCTCCTACCTACGAGCAGTACTTC. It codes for CASSTPPTYEQYF.

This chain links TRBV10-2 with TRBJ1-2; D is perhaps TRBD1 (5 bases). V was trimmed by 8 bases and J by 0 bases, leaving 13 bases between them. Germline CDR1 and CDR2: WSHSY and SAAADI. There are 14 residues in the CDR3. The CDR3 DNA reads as TGCGCCAGCGGAATACAGGCAACTAACTATGGCTACACCTTC. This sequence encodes CASGIQATNYGYTF.

CDR3 amino acids: CATSRERGSTDTQYF. DNA of the CDR3: TGTGCCACCAGCAGAGAACGGGGTAGCACAGATACGCAGTATTTT. The chain links TRBV15 to TRBJ2-3; D may be TRBD2 (5 bases). The germline gives CDR1 LNHNV, CDR2 YYDKDF (reference sequence). The CDR3 has 15 amino acids. The V end lost 0 bases, the J end lost 0 bases, and 7 bases lay between the germline ends.

CDR3 sequence: CASRATGRSDQPQHF. The CDR3, as DNA: TGTGCCAGCAGGGCTACAGGGAGGAGCGATCAGCCCCAGCATTTT. The V and J genes are TRBV6-2 or TRBV6-3 and TRBJ1-5, with D perhaps matching TRBD1 (6 bases). V was shortened by 6 bases and J by 5 bases, with 17 bases between the two germline ends. CDR1 and CDR2 from the germline V gene are MNHEY and SVGEGT. The length of the CDR3 is 15 residues.

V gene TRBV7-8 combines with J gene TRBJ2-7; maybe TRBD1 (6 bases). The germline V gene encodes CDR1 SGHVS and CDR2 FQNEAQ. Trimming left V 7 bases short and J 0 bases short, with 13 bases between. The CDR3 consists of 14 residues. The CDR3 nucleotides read TGTGCCAGCACCCAGACAGGAGTCTCCTACGAGCAGTACTTC. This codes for CASTQTGVSYEQYF.

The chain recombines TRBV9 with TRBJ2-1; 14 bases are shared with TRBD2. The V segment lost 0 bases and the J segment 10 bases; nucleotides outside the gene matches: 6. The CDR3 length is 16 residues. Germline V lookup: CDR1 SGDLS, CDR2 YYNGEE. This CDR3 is CASSVAGTSGGDEQFF. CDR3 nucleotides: TGTGCCAGCAGCGTAGCGGGGACTAGCGGGGGTGACGAGCAGTTCTTC.

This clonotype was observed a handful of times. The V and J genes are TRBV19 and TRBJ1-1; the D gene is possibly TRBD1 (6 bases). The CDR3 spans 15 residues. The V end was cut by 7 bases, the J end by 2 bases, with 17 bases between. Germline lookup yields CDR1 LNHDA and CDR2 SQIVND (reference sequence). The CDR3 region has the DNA TGTGCCAGTATCCAAGAGAGCAGGGGAAACACTGAAGCTTTCTTT. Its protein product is CASIQESRGNTEAFF.

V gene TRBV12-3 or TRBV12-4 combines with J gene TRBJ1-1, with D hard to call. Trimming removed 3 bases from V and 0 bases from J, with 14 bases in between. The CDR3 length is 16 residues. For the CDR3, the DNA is TGTGCCAGCAGTTTCTTTGGTAGGAATCTGAACACTGAAGCTTTCTTT. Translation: CASSFFGRNLNTEAFF.

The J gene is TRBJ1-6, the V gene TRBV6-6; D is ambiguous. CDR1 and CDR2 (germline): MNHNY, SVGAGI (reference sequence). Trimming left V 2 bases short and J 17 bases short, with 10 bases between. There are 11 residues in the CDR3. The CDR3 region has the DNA TGTGCCAGCAGTTACGGCGACGCCTTCCACTTT. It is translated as CASSYGDAFHF.

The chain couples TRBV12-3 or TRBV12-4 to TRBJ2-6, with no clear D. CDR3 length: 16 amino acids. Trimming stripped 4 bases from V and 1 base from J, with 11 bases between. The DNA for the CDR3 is TGTGCCAGCAGTTACGAGCCCGAATCTGGGGCCAACGTCCTGACTTTC. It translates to CASSYEPESGANVLTF.

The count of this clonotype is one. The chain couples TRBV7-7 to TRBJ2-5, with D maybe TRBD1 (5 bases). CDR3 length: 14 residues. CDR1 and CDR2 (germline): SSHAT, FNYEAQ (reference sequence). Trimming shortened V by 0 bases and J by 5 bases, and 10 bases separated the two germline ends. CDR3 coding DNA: TGTGCCAGCAGCTTAGCGCAGGGATGGGAGACCCAGTACTTC. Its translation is CASSLAQGWETQYF.

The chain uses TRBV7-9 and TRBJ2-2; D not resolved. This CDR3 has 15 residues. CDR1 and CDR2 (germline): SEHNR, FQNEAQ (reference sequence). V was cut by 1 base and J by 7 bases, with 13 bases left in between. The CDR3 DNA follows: TGTGCCAGCAGCTTAGGTCGGCAGGTCCGCGGGGAGCTGTTTTTT. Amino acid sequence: CASSLGRQVRGELFF.

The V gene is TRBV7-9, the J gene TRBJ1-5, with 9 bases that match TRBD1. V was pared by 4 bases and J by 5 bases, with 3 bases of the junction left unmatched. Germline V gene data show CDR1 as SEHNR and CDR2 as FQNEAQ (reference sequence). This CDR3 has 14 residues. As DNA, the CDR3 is TGTGCCAGCAGCTCCCGGGACAGGGATCAGCCCCAGCATTTT. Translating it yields CASSSRDRDQPQHF. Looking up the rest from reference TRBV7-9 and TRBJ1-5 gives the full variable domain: DTGVSQNPRHKITKRGQNVTFRCDPISEHNRLYWYRQTLGQGPEFLTYFQNEAQLEKSRLLSDRFSAERPKGSFSTLEIQRTEQGDSAMYLCASSSRDRDQPQHFGDGTRLSIL.

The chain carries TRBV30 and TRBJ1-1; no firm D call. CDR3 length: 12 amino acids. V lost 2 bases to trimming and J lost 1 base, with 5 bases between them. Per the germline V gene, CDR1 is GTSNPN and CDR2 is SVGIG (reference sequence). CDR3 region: CAWSTSNTEAFF. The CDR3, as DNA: TGTGCCTGGAGTACCTCGAACACTGAAGCTTTCTTT. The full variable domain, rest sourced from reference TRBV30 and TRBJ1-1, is SQTIHQWPATLVQPVGSPLSLECTVEGTSNPNLYWYRQAAGRGLQLLFYSVGIGQISSEVPQNLSASRPQDRQFILSSKKLLLSDSGFYLCAWSTSNTEAFFGQGTRLTVV.

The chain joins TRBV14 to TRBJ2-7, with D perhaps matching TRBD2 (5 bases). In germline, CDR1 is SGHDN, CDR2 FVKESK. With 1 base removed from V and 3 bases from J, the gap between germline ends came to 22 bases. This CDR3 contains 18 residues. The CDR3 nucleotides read TGTGCCAGCAGCCAAGGTCCCCTAAGCGCGGAGGAACTCTACGAGCAGTACTTC. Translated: CASSQGPLSAEELYEQYF.